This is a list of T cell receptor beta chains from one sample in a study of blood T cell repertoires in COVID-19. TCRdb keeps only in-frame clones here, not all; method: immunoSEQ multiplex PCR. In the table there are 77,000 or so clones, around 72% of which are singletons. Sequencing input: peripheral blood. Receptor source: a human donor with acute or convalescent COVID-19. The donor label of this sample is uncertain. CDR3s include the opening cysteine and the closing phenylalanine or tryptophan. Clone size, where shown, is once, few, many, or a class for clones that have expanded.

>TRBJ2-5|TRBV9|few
CASSVMAGGGETQYF
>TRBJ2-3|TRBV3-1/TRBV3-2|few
CASSPPSGRIADTQYF
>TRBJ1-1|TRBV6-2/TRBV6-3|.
CASSSTGQGNTEAFF
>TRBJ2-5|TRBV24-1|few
CATSDQDRVETQYF
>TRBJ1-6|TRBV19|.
CASSISQFRSPLHF
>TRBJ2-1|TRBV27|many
CASSYGLAGGLNEQFF
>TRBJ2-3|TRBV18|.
CASSPETRPDTQYF
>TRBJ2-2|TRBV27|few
CASSSGPQGIGELFF
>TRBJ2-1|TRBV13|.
CASSPRGTNEQFF
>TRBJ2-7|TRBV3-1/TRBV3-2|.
CASSPPGLTYEQYF
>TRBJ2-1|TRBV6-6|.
CASTREGRNEQFF
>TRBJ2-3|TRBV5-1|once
CASSLAGNTQYF
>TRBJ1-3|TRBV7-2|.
CASSPQTGSGNTIYF
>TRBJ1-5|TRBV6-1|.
CASSSWDYQPQHF
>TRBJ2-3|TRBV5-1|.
CASSGGQKHGTDTQYF
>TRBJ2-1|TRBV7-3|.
CASSLRLAGDNEQFF
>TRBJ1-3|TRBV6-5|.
CASSQGTGNTIYF
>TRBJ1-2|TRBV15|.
CATSRDRGRGYTF
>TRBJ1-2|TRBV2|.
CASSILANYGYTF
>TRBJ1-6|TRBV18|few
CASSPGTGPESPLHF
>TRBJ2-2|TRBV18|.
CASSQGATGELFF
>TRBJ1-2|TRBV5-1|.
CASSAYRAGYGYTF
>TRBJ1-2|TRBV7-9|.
CASSPSGDGYTF
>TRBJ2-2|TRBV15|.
CATSRDRTSGSIGELFF
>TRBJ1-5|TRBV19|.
CASSTDRVNWNQPQHF
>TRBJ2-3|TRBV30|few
CAWRRLASIDTQYF
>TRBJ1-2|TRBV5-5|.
CASSQPGQADGYTF
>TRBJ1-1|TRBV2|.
CASRTGFVNTEAFF
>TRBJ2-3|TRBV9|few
CASSVSPPGQGSDTQYF
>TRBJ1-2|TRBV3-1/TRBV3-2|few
CASSQGQPNAGYTF
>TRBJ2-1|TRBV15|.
CATTQAANEQFF
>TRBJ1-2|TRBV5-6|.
CASSPVGGNNYGYTF
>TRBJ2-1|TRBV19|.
CATLSRDIYNEQFF
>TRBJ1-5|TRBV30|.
CAWRKEGTGVGHSQPQHF
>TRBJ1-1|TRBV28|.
CASKTAGNTEAFF
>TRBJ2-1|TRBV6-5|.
CASMTGTPGTGEQFF
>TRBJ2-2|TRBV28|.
CASSAAEWTGELFF